The sample holds a few counts of the clone carrying this TCR beta chain. The target antigen is unknown. This sample was included in a study of T-cell reconstitution after alpha-beta-depleted transplantation in children. Study-level points and caveats: Reportedly, alpha-beta T cells present about two months post-transplant originated from several hundred expanded clones of graft origin. Recipient T cells and thymic progenitors that survived were the source of the high TCRbeta diversity seen at day 60 in some patients. T-cell counts and diversity were attributed mostly to newly produced T cells one year after transplant.

Germline values: CDR1 MNHEY, CDR2 SVGAGI. The CDR3 sequence is 13 residues long. Trimming left V 2 bases short and J 6 bases short, with 9 bases between. Preparation of the TCRbeta library involved a method that used unique molecular identifiers. TCRdb passed the PCR reads through MiXCR, listing each CDR3 protein once. The table shows about 580,000 distinct CDR3 sequences, with under 30% occurring only once. V is TRBV6-5 and J is TRBJ2-3, with D perhaps being TRBD1 or TRBD2 (5 bases each). Sequences were derived from PBMCs, mostly from graft donor cells, sampled 360 days after TCRalphabeta/CD19-depleted stem cell transplant. This TCR came from a boy in the first two years of life who had a stem cell transplant for acute myeloid leukemia, so the T cells may come from the graft donor. This CDR3 reads CASSYRDGDTQYF. The CDR3 DNA reads as TGTGCCAGCAGTTACCGGGACGGGGATACGCAGTATTTT.